This section outlines one T cell receptor beta chain sequence together with its context. What it recognizes is unknown. The data were produced by immunoSEQ multiplex PCR, yet TCRdb's version contains in-frame clones alone and is incomplete. The sample carries about 45,000 clones, roughly two thirds recorded once. The entry originates in a study of vaccination effects on CD4 cells after COVID-19. Prior to sequencing, the ViraFEST assay stimulated PBMC with viral peptide pools, which expanded the antigen-specific CD4+ T cells. With about 9 days of culture completed, CD4+ T cells were isolated. The person's infection with SARS-CoV-2, confirmed by PCR, took place between March and December 2020. A half-medium replacement with IL-2 medium was carried out on days 3 and 7. Regarding the study as a whole: Early post-infection timepoints were absent, and convalescent patients were few.

Germline CDR1 reads SGHNT; CDR2 reads YYREEE (reference sequence). Trimming left V 1 base short and J 9 bases short, with 13 bases between. This CDR3 has 13 residues. This chain uses TRBV5-4 with TRBJ2-5, with a possible D match to TRBD1 (6 bases). This sequence originates from a human donor who had a prior SARS-CoV-2 infection. The sample here was CD4+ T cells from PBMCs cultured with a peptide pool, taken before COVID-19 vaccination. CDR3 sequence: CASSLNREWAQYF. CDR3 DNA: TGTGCCAGCAGCTTGAACAGGGAGTGGGCCCAGTACTTC.